A selection of T cell receptor beta chains follows, all from one sample in a study of T-cell memory formation after mild COVID-19. MiXCR was run by TCRdb on the 5' RACE reads, yielding one entry per CDR3 protein. Among around 300,000 distinct CDR3 sequences listed, about 20% were seen once. Sequencing was carried out using PBMCs or a T cell subset sorted from them (not recorded which). The receptors originated from a man younger than 35 who had mild COVID-19 (a few samples of this study predate the infection). Cell type and time point are not known. The CDR3 runs from the conserved cysteine through the conserved F or W. The D gene is left open where the match is weak. A row's size may be missing; if present it is once, few, many or a size class.

d_call j_call clone_size v_call cdr3_nt cdr3_aa
NA TRBJ2-7 few TRBV9 TGTGCCAGCAGCGTAGGGGCGGACTACGAGCAGTACTTC CASSVGADYEQYF
NA TRBJ2-1 many TRBV7-2 TGTGCCAGCAGCACCGACCGGGTCCCAGGCCATGAGCAGTTCTTC CASSTDRVPGHEQFF
NA TRBJ1-1 NA TRBV7-3 TGTGCCAGCAGGTCAGGGTCGTTGAACACTGAAGCTTTCTTT CASRSGSLNTEAFF
TRBD2 TRBJ2-1 NA TRBV7-6 TGTGCCAGCAGTCCCTTAACGTTCGCTAGCGGGGGGGCCCCCTACAATGAGCAGTTCTTC CASSPLTFASGGAPYNEQFF
NA TRBJ2-1 few TRBV20-1 TGCAGTGCTAGCGCCCCGGGGTACAATGAGCAGTTCTTC CSASAPGYNEQFF
TRBD1 TRBJ2-7 NA TRBV20-1 TGCAGTGCTAGGGTATCAGGGGGCATATACGAGCAGTACTTC CSARVSGGIYEQYF
TRBD2 TRBJ2-2 many TRBV2 TGTGCCAGCAGCGAGGGACTAGCGGGGGCGAACACCGGGGAGCTGTTTTTT CASSEGLAGANTGELFF
NA TRBJ1-6 few TRBV5-1 TGCGCCAGCAGAGAGTATAATTCACCCCTCCACTTT CASREYNSPLHF
NA TRBJ2-5 few TRBV9 TGTGCCAGCAGCGTAGCTAACCGGGCCCCCCAAGAGACCCAGTACTTC CASSVANRAPQETQYF
TRBD2 TRBJ2-3 few TRBV15 TGTGCCACCAGCAGGCTAGCGGGGGGTCCGTCAGGCACAGATACGCAGTATTTT CATSRLAGGPSGTDTQYF
NA TRBJ2-6 few TRBV19 TGTGCCAGTAGTATAGTCAGAGGGCTTGGGGCCAACGTCCTGACTTTC CASSIVRGLGANVLTF
NA TRBJ2-2 NA TRBV7-3 TGTGCCAGCAGCTTATCTGGGCTGGACACCGGGGAGCTGTTTTTT CASSLSGLDTGELFF
TRBD1 TRBJ2-4 few TRBV29-1 TGCAGCGTTGGTTGGACAGGCAAAAACATTCAGTACTTC CSVGWTGKNIQYF
NA TRBJ2-3 NA TRBV12-3/TRBV12-4 TGTGCCAGCAGTTTGAGGGGGGGGGATACAGATACGCAGTATTTT CASSLRGGDTDTQYF
NA TRBJ1-4 few TRBV11-2 TGTGCCAGCAGCGCACAAAAAGGGAGGGCAGCTAATGAAAAACTGTTTTTT CASSAQKGRAANEKLFF
TRBD1 TRBJ2-7 many TRBV14 TGTGCCAGCAGCCAAGGAAGGGGGCAGGCCTTC CASSQGRGQAF
TRBD1 TRBJ2-3 few TRBV5-1 TGCGCCAGCAGCCTCCGGGACAGTCGCACAGATACGCAGTATTTT CASSLRDSRTDTQYF
NA TRBJ1-1 NA TRBV6-6 TGTGCCAGCAGTTGGGAGTTCGGGGGACCGAACACTGAAGCTTTCTTT CASSWEFGGPNTEAFF
NA TRBJ1-4 NA TRBV6-6 TGTGCCAGCAGTATACAAAATGAAAAACTGTTTTTT CASSIQNEKLFF
NA TRBJ1-5 few TRBV7-2 TGTGCCAGCAGTCGTAGCCGGGGGAGCAATCAGCCCCAGCATTTT CASSRSRGSNQPQHF
NA TRBJ2-2 few TRBV5-1 TGCGCCAGCAGACCGGCGGAGCTGAACACCGGGGAGCTGTTTTTT CASRPAELNTGELFF
NA TRBJ1-5 NA TRBV20-1 TGCAGTGCATCGGGCCCAGGGGACAATCAGCCCCAGCATTTT CSASGPGDNQPQHF
NA TRBJ1-1 NA TRBV4-1 TGCGCCAGCAGCCAGGATGTAAGACTCCGGGACTCCAAGGCGGGAGCTTTCTTT CASSQDVRLRDSKAGAFF
NA TRBJ1-6 few TRBV10-3 TGTGCCATCAGACTACAGGGAGACAATTCACCCCTCCACTTT CAIRLQGDNSPLHF
TRBD1 TRBJ2-3 many TRBV20-1 TGCAGTGCAAACAGGGGGCTGGGCACAGATACGCAGTATTTT CSANRGLGTDTQYF
TRBD1 TRBJ1-3 NA TRBV19 TGTGCCGCCCGGGACAGGGGGCTTGGAAACACCATATATTTT CAARDRGLGNTIYF
NA TRBJ2-3 NA TRBV12-3/TRBV12-4 TGTGCCAGCAGTTTTTTCGATGGGGGCACAGATACGCAGTATTTT CASSFFDGGTDTQYF
NA TRBJ1-5 NA TRBV6-6 TGTGCCAGCAGTTATCCTGGGGGGTCGGGGAATCAGCCCCAGCATTTT CASSYPGGSGNQPQHF
TRBD1 TRBJ2-1 NA TRBV7-8 TGTGCCAGCAGCTTAGGGACAGGCGGCTCCTACAATGAGCAGTTCTTC CASSLGTGGSYNEQFF
NA TRBJ1-2 NA TRBV7-9 TGTGCCAGCAGCTTAGGGGGGGCTGTGGACTATGGCTACACCTTC CASSLGGAVDYGYTF
TRBD2 TRBJ2-5 NA TRBV27 TGTGCCAGCAGTTCCCTCGAAGGGGAGGGAACCCAGTACTTC CASSSLEGEGTQYF
TRBD1 TRBJ1-3 NA TRBV5-1 TGCGCCAGCAGCTTCACCGGGACAGGGGCAGGAAACACCATATATTTT CASSFTGTGAGNTIYF
NA TRBJ2-1 few TRBV20-1 TGCAGTGCTAACAGCTACAATGAGCAGTTCTTC CSANSYNEQFF
NA TRBJ1-3 NA TRBV2 TGTGCCAGCAGGCCCCAAAGGGCCAAGGGGGATGGAAACACCATATATTTT CASRPQRAKGDGNTIYF
NA TRBJ2-3 NA TRBV7-2 TGTGCCAGCAGCACGGGACATGACACAGATACGCAGTATTTT CASSTGHDTDTQYF
NA TRBJ2-3 many TRBV2 TGTGCCAGCCTTGAAAGACGGACAGATACGCAGTATTTT CASLERRTDTQYF
NA TRBJ1-6 few TRBV5-6 TGTGCCAGCAGTCCCGGGACGACGAGCTCCTATAATTCACCCCTCCACTTT CASSPGTTSSYNSPLHF
NA TRBJ1-6 NA TRBV12-3/TRBV12-4 TGTGCCAGCACCCGAGCCCAGGGGCGGTCACCCCTCCACTTT CASTRAQGRSPLHF
NA TRBJ1-1 few TRBV20-1 TGCAGTGCTAGGGCTGACGTGAACACTGAAGCTTTCTTT CSARADVNTEAFF
NA TRBJ1-6 many TRBV21-1 TGTGCCAGCAGCAAAATTGAAGACCCCCGACAGGGCCCGAAACTTAGCTCCTATAATTCACCCCTCCACTTT CASSKIEDPRQGPKLSSYNSPLHF
TRBD1 TRBJ2-1 NA TRBV7-9 TGTGCCAGCAGCCCAAACAGGGGGCCCAATGAGCAGTTCTTC CASSPNRGPNEQFF
NA TRBJ2-3 many TRBV6-2/TRBV6-3 TGTGCCAGCAGCTACGCAGCATGGGATACGCAGTATTTT CASSYAAWDTQYF
NA TRBJ1-2 few TRBV9 TGTGCCAGCAGCGTGTACGACTATGGCTACACCTTC CASSVYDYGYTF
TRBD1 TRBJ2-7 few TRBV4-2 TGTGCCAGCAGCCAAGGAAGGGGACAGGGGGACTACGAGCAGTACTTC CASSQGRGQGDYEQYF
NA TRBJ2-7 many TRBV9 TGTGCCAGCAGCCCTCAGGGCACGGGGATCTACGAGCAGTACTTC CASSPQGTGIYEQYF
TRBD2 TRBJ2-5 NA TRBV4-2 TGTGCCAGCAGCCAAGATACAGGCGGGGGGGCGCTAATTACCCAAGAGACCCAGTACTTC CASSQDTGGGALITQETQYF
NA TRBJ2-5 NA TRBV7-7 TGTGCCAGCAGCTCAGATGTCCAAGAGACCCAGTACTTC CASSSDVQETQYF
TRBD2 TRBJ2-1 few TRBV7-9 TGTGCCAGCAGCTCCACTAGCGGGGGGGCCGAGTTCTTC CASSSTSGGAEFF
TRBD1 TRBJ1-2 few TRBV2 TGTGCCAGTGTTTCGGACAGGATCTATGGCTACACCTTC CASVSDRIYGYTF
TRBD1 TRBJ1-1 many TRBV19 TGTGCCAGTAGTGCAGGGGGAGGCGGTGAAGCTTTCTTT CASSAGGGGEAFF